The 5 T cell receptor beta chains below all came from one sample that was sequenced in a study of beta chain features in type 1 diabetes. Study results and caveats: A moderate, significant TCRB CDR3 shortening appeared in type 1 diabetes across four CD4+ subsets.

Of the isolated RNA, all was reverse transcribed, and so the sequenced material was expressed TCRB transcripts. Some clones are missing from TCRdb's copy, which holds only in-frame ones; the method was immunoSEQ multiplex PCR. Of hundreds of thousands of clones in the sample, over 12% were seen once. The antigens for these receptors are not known. The specimen was naive CD4+ T cells from blood. The receptors were gathered from a man aged 18 to 29 with type 1 diabetes.

The gene calls are TRBV6-5 and TRBJ1-5; maybe TRBD1 (6 bases). The CDR3 covers 12 residues. Germline CDR1 and CDR2: MNHEY and SVGAGI. V was clipped by 8 bases and J by 5 bases, with 10 bases between them. CDR3 sequence: CASGRGDQPQHF. The CDR3 bases are TGTGCCAGCGGAAGGGGGGATCAGCCCCAGCATTTT.

The V call is TRBV7-2, the J call TRBJ2-1; D unclear. CDR1 SGHTA and CDR2 FQGNSA come from the germline V gene. V was clipped by 3 bases and J by 5 bases, with 14 bases between them. The CDR3 has 15 amino acids. The CDR3 region is CASSFWPPLNNEQFF. CDR3 nucleotide sequence: TGTGCCAGCAGCTTCTGGCCGCCGCTGAACAATGAGCAGTTCTTC. Combining the CDR3 with reference TRBV7-2 and TRBJ2-1 gives the whole variable domain GAGVSQSPSNKVTEKGKDVELRCDPISGHTALYWYRQSLGQGLEFLIYFQGNSAPDKSGLPSDRFSAERTGGSVSTLTIQRTQQEDSAVYLCASSFWPPLNNEQFFGPGTRLTVL.

This chain connects TRBV2 to TRBJ2-5; 9 bases agree with TRBD1. Losses at the gene ends were 4 bases for V and 4 bases for J; bases not matched to a gene: 4. CDR1 is SNHLY, CDR2 FYNNEI, per germline. CDR3 length: 14 amino acids. The CDR3 loop reads CASSVSTGGETQYF. The CDR3 DNA reads as TGTGCCAGCAGTGTATCGACAGGGGGAGAGACCCAGTACTTC.

This clone was picked up a small number of times. This chain links TRBV29-1 with TRBJ2-3; possible D gene TRBD2, 5 bases. This CDR3 contains 13 residues. Trimming shortened V by 8 bases and J by 7 bases, and 19 bases separated the two germline ends. The germline V gene has CDR1 SQVTM and CDR2 ANQGSEA. Here the CDR3 reads CSTGGRFGNTQYF. The CDR3 bases are TGCAGCACGGGTGGGAGATTCGGGAATACGCAGTATTTT.

This clone has just a few counts. The CDR3, as DNA: TGTGCCAGCAGTTCTTCACCGGGACAGAGCTACACCTTC. This encodes CASSSSPGQSYTF. The chain recombines TRBV7-2 with TRBJ1-2, with 7 bases fitting TRBD1. Unmatched junction bases numbered 10, after V lost 6 bases and J lost 9 bases. The CDR3 runs 13 residues. Germline values: CDR1 SGHTA, CDR2 FQGNSA. The whole variable domain, remainder taken from reference TRBV7-2 and TRBJ1-2, is GAGVSQSPSNKVTEKGKDVELRCDPISGHTALYWYRQSLGQGLEFLIYFQGNSAPDKSGLPSDRFSAERTGGSVSTLTIQRTQQEDSAVYLCASSSSPGQSYTFGSGTRLTVV.